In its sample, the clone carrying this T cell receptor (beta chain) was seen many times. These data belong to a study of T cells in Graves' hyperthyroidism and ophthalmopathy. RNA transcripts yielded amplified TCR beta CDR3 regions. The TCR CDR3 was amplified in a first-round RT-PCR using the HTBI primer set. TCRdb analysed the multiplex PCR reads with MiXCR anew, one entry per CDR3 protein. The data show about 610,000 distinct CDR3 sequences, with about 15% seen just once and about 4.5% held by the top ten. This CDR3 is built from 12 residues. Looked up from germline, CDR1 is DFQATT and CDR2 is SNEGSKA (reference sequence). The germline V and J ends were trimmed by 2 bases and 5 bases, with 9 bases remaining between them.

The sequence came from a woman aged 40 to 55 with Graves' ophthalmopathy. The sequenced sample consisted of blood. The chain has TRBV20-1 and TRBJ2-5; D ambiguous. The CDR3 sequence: CSARSHTETQYF. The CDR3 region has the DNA TGCAGTGCTAGAAGTCATACGGAGACCCAGTACTTC.